This TCR beta chain was obtained from a study of glioma-infiltrating T cells after dendritic cell vaccination. Germline assignment: CDR1 SQVTM and CDR2 ANQGSEA. The CDR3 runs 14 residues. V lost 6 bases and J lost 7; bases outside the gene matches: 15. Amplification used 60 V beta primers and 13 J beta primers. Produced via immunoSEQ multiplex PCR; TCRdb's table is partial and in-frame only. This sample has 80,000 to 100,000 clones, with around three quarters found just once. All glioblastoma patients lacked an isocitrate dehydrogenase mutation. This clone has only one observation. The sequence was obtained from a human donor with glioblastoma. The chain is built from TRBV29-1 and TRBJ2-7, with 7 bases identical to TRBD2. The sequencing here drew on blood, taken before dendritic cell vaccination. CDR3 in DNA: TGCAGCGTCAAGTCCGGGACTACCTTGAGAGAGCAGTACTTC. This sequence encodes CSVKSGTTLREQYF.